This T cell receptor (beta chain) was identified during a study of glioma-infiltrating T cells. The iRepertoire nested amplicon-rescue multiplex PCR amplified TCR alpha and beta CDR3s from RNA. A single record per CDR3 protein comes from TCRdb applying MiXCR to the multiplex PCR reads. The sample has 300,000 to 450,000 distinct CDR3 sequences, 35% to 45% seen once; the top ten hold approximately 12%. Germline V gives CDR1 MNHEY, CDR2 SMNVEV (reference sequence). This CDR3 is 12 amino acids long. Points on this clonotype: Its antigen is as yet unknown. A much larger clone is a single base away; this may be a read error.

Study observations and caveats: CDR3 overlap between tissue and blood was very small.

The chain carries TRBV27 and TRBJ2-2; the D is unclear. The sequenced sample was glioma tissue, nonneoplastic brain tissue, or PBMCs (not recorded which). The clonotype comes from a human donor with low-grade glioma or glioblastoma, undergoing nonglioma brain surgery, or in good health (not recorded which). The CDR3 reads CANSVLTGELFF. The DNA of the CDR3 is TGTGCCAACAGTGTGTTAACCGGGGAGCTGTTTTTT.